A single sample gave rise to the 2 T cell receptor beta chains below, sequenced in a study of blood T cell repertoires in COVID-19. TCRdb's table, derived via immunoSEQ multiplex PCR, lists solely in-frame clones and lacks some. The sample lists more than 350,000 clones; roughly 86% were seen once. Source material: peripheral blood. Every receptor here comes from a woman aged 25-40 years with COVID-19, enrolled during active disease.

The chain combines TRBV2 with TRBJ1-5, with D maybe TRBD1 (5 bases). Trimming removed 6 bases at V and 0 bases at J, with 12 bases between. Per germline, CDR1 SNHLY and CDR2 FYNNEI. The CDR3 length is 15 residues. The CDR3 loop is CASSQDRISNQPQHF. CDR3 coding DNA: TGTGCCAGCAGCCAAGACAGAATTAGCAATCAGCCCCAGCATTTT.

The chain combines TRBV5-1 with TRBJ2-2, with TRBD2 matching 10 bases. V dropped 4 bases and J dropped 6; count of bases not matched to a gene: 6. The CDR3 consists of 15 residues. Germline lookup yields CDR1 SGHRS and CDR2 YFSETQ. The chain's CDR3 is CASSPSGTSAGELFF. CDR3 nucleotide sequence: TGCGCCAGCAGCCCGTCCGGGACTAGCGCCGGGGAGCTGTTTTTT.